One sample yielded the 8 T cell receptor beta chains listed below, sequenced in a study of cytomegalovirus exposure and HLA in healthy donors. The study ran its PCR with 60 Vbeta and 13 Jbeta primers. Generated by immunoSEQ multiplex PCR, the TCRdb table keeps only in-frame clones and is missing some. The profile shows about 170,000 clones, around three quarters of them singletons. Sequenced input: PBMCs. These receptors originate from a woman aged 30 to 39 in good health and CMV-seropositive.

CDR3 in amino acids: CASSRGSGGSYNEQFF. CDR3 nucleotide sequence: TGTGCCAGCAGTCGGGGTTCGGGGGGATCCTACAATGAGCAGTTCTTC. V and J are TRBV7-2 and TRBJ2-1; 7 bases map to TRBD2. J was trimmed by 1 base and V by 6 bases; bases with no gene match: 9. The CDR3 contains 16 residues. Looked up from germline, CDR1 is SGHTA and CDR2 is FQGNSA.

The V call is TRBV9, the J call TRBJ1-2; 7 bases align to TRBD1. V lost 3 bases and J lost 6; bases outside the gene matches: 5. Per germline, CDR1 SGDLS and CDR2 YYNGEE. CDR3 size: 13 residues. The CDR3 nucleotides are TGTGCCAGCAGCGCAGGGGGTGGAGATGGCTACACCTTC. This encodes CASSAGGGDGYTF.

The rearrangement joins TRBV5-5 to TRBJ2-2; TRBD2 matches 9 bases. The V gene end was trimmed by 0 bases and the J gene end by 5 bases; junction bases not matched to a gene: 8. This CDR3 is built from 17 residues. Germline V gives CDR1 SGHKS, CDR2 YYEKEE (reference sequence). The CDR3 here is CASSLVAIAGVTGELFF. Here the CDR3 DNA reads TGTGCCAGCAGCTTGGTTGCAATAGCGGGGGTTACCGGGGAGCTGTTTTTT.

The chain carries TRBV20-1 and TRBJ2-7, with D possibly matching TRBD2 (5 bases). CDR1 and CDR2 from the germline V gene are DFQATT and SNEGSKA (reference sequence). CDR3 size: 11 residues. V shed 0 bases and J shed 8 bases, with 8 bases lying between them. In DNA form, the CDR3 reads TGCAGTGCTAGAGAGGACTCGCAGCAGTACTTC. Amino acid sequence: CSAREDSQQYF.

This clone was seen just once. The CDR3, as DNA: TGTGCCAGCAGCTTGAGGACAGGAGATGGCTACACCTTC. It specifies CASSLRTGDGYTF. The chain is built from TRBV5-6 and TRBJ1-2; TRBD1 agrees at 7 bases. This CDR3 has 13 amino acids. J lost 6 bases, V lost 1 base, and 3 bases had no gene match. Germline assignment: CDR1 SGHDT and CDR2 YYEEEE. Drawing the rest from reference TRBV5-6 and TRBJ1-2, the complete variable domain is DAGVTQSPTHLIKTRGQQVTLRCSPKSGHDTVSWYQQALGQGPQFIFQYYEEEERQRGNFPDRFSGHQFPNYSSELNVNALLLGDSALYLCASSLRTGDGYTFGSGTRLTVV.

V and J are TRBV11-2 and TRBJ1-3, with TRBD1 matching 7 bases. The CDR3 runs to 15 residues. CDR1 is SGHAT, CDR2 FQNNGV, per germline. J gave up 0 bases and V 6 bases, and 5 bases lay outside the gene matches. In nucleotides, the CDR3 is TGTGCCAGCAGACCGGGACAGTTCTCTGGAAACACCATATATTTT. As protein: CASRPGQFSGNTIYF.

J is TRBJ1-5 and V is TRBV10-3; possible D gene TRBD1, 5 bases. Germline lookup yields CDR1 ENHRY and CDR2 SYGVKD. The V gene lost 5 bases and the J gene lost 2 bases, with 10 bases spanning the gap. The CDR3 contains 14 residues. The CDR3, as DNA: TGTGCCATCAGTCCGGGGGATCGCAATCAGCCCCAGCATTTT. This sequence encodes CAISPGDRNQPQHF.

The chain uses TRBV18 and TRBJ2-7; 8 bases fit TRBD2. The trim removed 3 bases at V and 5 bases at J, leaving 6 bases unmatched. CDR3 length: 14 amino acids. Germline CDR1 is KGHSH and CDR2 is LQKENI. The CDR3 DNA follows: TGTGCCAGCTCACCTGGGCTAGCGGGTGACGAGCAGTACTTC. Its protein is CASSPGLAGDEQYF. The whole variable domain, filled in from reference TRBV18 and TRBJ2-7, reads NAGVMQNPRHLVRRRGQEARLRCSPMKGHSHVYWYRQLPEEGLKFMVYLQKENIIDESGMPKERFSAEFPKEGPSILRIQQVVRGDSAAYFCASSPGLAGDEQYFGPGTRLTVT.